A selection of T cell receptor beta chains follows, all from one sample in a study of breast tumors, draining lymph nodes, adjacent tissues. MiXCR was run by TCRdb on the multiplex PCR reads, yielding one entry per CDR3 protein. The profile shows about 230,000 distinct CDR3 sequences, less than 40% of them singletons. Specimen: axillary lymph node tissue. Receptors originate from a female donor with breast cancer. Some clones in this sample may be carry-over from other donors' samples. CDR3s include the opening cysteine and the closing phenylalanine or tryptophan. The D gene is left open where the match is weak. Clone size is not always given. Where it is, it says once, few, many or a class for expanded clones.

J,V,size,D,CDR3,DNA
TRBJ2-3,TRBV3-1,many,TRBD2,CASSAPTSGSTDTQYF,TGTGCCAGCAGCGCTCCCACTAGCGGGAGTACAGATACGCAGTATTTT
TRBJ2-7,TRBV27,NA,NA,CATWGQANSYEQYF,TGTGCCACCTGGGGGCAGGCCAACTCCTACGAGCAGTACTTC
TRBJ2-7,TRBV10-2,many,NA,CASRPGNYEQYF,TGCGCCAGCAGGCCAGGGAACTACGAGCAGTACTTC
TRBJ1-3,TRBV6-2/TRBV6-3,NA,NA,CASRPKHGTSGNTIYF,TGTGCCAGCAGGCCGAAGCACGGGACCTCTGGAAACACCATATATTTT
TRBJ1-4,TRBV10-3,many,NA,CAISESGTTNEKLFF,TGTGCCATCAGTGAGTCGGGGACAACTAATGAAAAACTGTTTTTT
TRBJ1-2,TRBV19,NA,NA,CASSRGGTDTQYGYTF,TGCGCCAGTAGTAGGGGGGGCACAGATACGCAGTATGGCTACACCTTC
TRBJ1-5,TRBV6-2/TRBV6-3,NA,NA,CASSHRGGGNQPQHF,TGTGCCAGCAGTCACCGCGGGGGGGGCAATCAGCCCCAGCATTTT
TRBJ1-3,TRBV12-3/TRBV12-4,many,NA,CASSFSWLYSGNTIYF,TGTGCCAGCAGTTTTTCATGGTTATACTCTGGAAACACCATATATTTT
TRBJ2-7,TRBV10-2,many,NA,CASSAPLQYF,TGCGCCAGCAGTGCCCCGCTCCAGTACTTC
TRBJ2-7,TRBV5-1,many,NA,CASSLRTASYEQYF,TGCGCCAGCAGCTTGCGGACGGCGTCCTACGAGCAGTACTTC
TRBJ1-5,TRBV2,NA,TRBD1,CASSASGGTGGNQPQHF,TGTGCCAGCAGTGCATCTGGGGGCACAGGGGGCAATCAGCCCCAGCATTTT
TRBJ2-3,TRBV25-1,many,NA,CASRDTQYF,TGTGCCAGCAGAGATACGCAGTATTTT
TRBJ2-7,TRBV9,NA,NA,CANSPLRGSYEQYF,TGTGCCAACAGCCCCCTCCGTGGTTCCTACGAGCAGTACTTC
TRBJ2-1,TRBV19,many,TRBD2,CASKPSGSVYNEQFF,TGTGCCAGTAAACCTAGCGGAAGCGTCTACAATGAGCAGTTCTTC
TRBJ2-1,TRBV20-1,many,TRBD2,CSALTSGSRISRSEQFF,TGCAGTGCCCTTACTAGCGGGAGTAGAATAAGTCGATCTGAGCAGTTCTTC
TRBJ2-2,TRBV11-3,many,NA,CASSPTASAGELFF,TGTGCCAGCAGCCCCACAGCTTCCGCCGGGGAGCTGTTTTTT
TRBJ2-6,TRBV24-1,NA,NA,CATPGDRSSGANVLTF,TGTGCCACCCCGGGGGACCGATCCTCTGGGGCCAACGTCCTGACTTTC
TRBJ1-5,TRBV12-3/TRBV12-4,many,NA,CASSEANSNQPQHF,TGTGCCAGCAGTGAGGCCAATAGCAATCAGCCCCAGCATTTT
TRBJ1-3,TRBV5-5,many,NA,CASSYSPGTGNTIYF,TGTGCCAGCAGCTATAGTCCGGGGACGGGAAACACCATATATTTT
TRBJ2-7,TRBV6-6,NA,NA,CASSHRVCEQYF,TGTGCCAGCAGTCACCGGGTCTGCGAGCAGTACTTC
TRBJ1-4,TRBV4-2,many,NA,CASSQDRGERDEKLFF,TGTGCCAGCAGCCAAGATCGGGGTGAAAGGGATGAAAAACTGTTTTTT